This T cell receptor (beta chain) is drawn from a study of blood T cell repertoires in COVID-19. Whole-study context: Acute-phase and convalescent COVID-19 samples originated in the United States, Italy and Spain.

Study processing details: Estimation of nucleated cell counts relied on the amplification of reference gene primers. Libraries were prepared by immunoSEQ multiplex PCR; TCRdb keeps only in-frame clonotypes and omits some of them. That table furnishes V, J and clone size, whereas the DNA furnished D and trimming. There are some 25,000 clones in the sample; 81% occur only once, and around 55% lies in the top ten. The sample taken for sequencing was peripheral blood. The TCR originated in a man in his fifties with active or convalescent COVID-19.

The CDR3 DNA reads TGTGCCTGGAATCTTAAAGCGGGCGTCTCCTACAATGAGCAGTTCTTC. Translating gives CAWNLKAGVSYNEQFF. This chain joins TRBV30 and TRBJ2-1, with D possibly being TRBD2 (6 bases). Per germline, CDR1 GTSNPN and CDR2 SVGIG (reference sequence). Deletions cut 4 bases from V and 0 bases from J, with 16 bases between. This CDR3 spans 16 amino acids. Drawing the rest from reference TRBV30 and TRBJ2-1, the complete variable domain is SQTIHQWPATLVQPVGSPLSLECTVEGTSNPNLYWYRQAAGRGLQLLFYSVGIGQISSEVPQNLSASRPQDRQFILSSKKLLLSDSGFYLCAWNLKAGVSYNEQFFGPGTRLTVL.